The T cell receptor beta chain described here comes from a study of CD8+ T cells in alopecia areata. Study information: Tofacitinib continued for 6 to 18 months and was then withheld for 6 months. General study points: Lesional scalp displayed greater clonality than normal scalp, most notably in alopecia totalis/universalis. Amid tofacitinib therapy, many expanded lesional clones stayed present in scalp and blood.

This clone was seen only a few times. Its antigen is currently unknown. Regarding treatment: oral pan-JAK inhibitor, 5-10 mg twice daily. It was from alopecia areata patients that lesional scalp punch biopsies and peripheral blood were collected. Germline CDR1 is SNHLY and CDR2 is FYNNEI. This CDR3 is 15 amino acids long. RNA, once extracted, was reverse transcribed into cDNA for use as the sequencing template. Measured with immunoSEQ multiplex PCR; TCRdb has only the in-frame clones, and not every one. The sample shows 64,000 or so clones, more than 45% of them seen only once. The receptor's source is a human donor with alopecia areata. The source was CD8+ T cells sorted from blood, collected at roughly week 36, from a patient treated with tofacitinib. V gene TRBV2 combines with J gene TRBJ2-5, with 8 bases lining up with TRBD1. With the DNA end fitting TRBJ2-7 better, the J assignment may be wrong. The CDR3 DNA follows: TGTGCCAGCAGTTTCCCCGGACAGGGCCTCTACGAGCAGTACTTC. Amino acid sequence: CASSFPGQGLYEQYF.